The subject of this entry is one TCR beta chain. Its specificity is not known. The junction and the germline gene differ at one end; a read error may be behind it. These data originate in a study of cytomegalovirus exposure and HLA in healthy donors. PCR involved 60 Vbeta and 13 Jbeta primers. In the original processing: The authors later counted approximately 80 million unique TCR beta chains, some 12 million of them shared. TCRdb's copy holds only in-frame clones and misses some; the assay was immunoSEQ multiplex PCR. V, J and clone size derive from that table, while D and trimming were established from the DNA sequence. The sample records approximately 160,000 clones, 82% being singletons. Regarding the study as a whole: Later analysis identified a missense DCLRE1C variant that was linked to TCR beta V- and J-gene trimming. Most TCR sequences were uncommon, yet certain public TCRs appeared in many donors.

The sequencing input was PBMCs. The TCR was taken from a girl aged 10 to 17 in good health and CMV-seropositive.

CDR3 region: CASSPWRGVSYEQYF. CDR3 sequence (DNA): TGTGCTAGCAGCCCCTGGCGGGGGGTCTCCTACGAGCAGTACTTC. This rearrangement joins TRBV7-7 to TRBJ2-7; 8 nucleotides agree with TRBD2. The CDR3 consists of 15 residues. The V gene's germline CDR1 is SSHAT and CDR2 FNYEAQ (reference sequence). Using reference TRBV7-7 and TRBJ2-7 for the parts outside the CDR3, the full variable domain is GAGVSQSPRYKVTKRGQDVTLRCDPISSHATLYWYQQALGQGPEFLTYFNYEAQPDKSGLPSDRFSAERPEGSISTLTIQRTEQRDSAMYRCASSPWRGVSYEQYFGPGTRLTVT.